This T cell receptor beta chain was captured by sequencing in a study of cytomegalovirus exposure and HLA in healthy donors. Researchers ran the PCR with 60 Vbeta and 13 Jbeta primers. Only in-frame clones appear in the TCRdb table, and some are missing; sequencing was by immunoSEQ multiplex PCR. Among 95,000 to 150,000 clones listed, about 81% were seen once. In regard to this clone: Its target is unknown.

Study-wide results and caveats: In a later analysis, a missense DCLRE1C variant was linked to TCR beta V- and J-gene trimming. Within a later analysis, the majority of CMV-associated TCR beta chains appeared HLA-restricted.

The CDR3 runs to 12 residues. Germline CDR1 and CDR2: MDHEN and SYDVKM. V lost 7 bases, J lost 2 bases, and 9 bases lay in between. The genes are TRBV28 and TRBJ2-7; no clear D. This clonotype originated in a man aged 40-49 years in good health and CMV-seronegative. The sample was PBMCs. CDR3 sequence reads: CASTATPYEQYF. The CDR3 DNA sequence: TGTGCCAGCACCGCGACTCCCTACGAGCAGTACTTC.